Included here is one T cell receptor beta chain sequence, with context. This sample is drawn from a study of blood T cell repertoires in COVID-19. Study-wide context: COVID-19 samples from acute and convalescent phases originated in the United States, Italy and Spain.

Method: immunoSEQ multiplex PCR; TCRdb's copy keeps in-frame clones and lacks some. The sample yields approximately 340,000 clones, approximately 89% seen once. Per germline, CDR1 SGHKS and CDR2 YYEKEE (reference sequence). The CDR3 contains 15 residues. Trimming took off 2 bases at V and 12 bases at J, with 21 bases between the two ends. Everyone who took part was roughly 18 to 89 years old, and they came from about 25 US areas. The TCR was taken from a woman aged 40-49 years who had been exposed to COVID-19. Sequencing was performed on PBMCs or T cells enriched from blood (not recorded which). The gene calls are TRBV5-5 and TRBJ2-1, with D maybe TRBD2 (7 bases). Here the CDR3 reads CASSLERGGDLGQFF. The CDR3 DNA sequence: TGTGCCAGCAGCTTAGAACGAGGGGGGGATTTAGGGCAGTTCTTC.